This TCR beta chain came from a study of T cells after yellow fever vaccination. This clonotype was recorded at least ten times. Its antigen is not identified. Study conclusions and caveats: There was a small share of clonotypes that showed up in both the CD4 and CD8 compartments.

MiXCR, run by TCRdb on the 5' RACE reads, gives a single entry per CDR3 protein. In the table there are under 600,000 distinct CDR3 sequences, about 13% of which are singletons. Germline-derived CDR1 and CDR2 are SGDLS and YYNGEE. The CDR3 is 15 residues long. J was trimmed by 4 bases and V by 0 bases; bases with no gene match: 4. The chain carries TRBV9 and TRBJ2-7; 10 bases are shared with TRBD2. The sequencing here drew on PBMCs, taken on the day of the yellow fever booster vaccination. The TCR comes from a man aged 25-45 years who received the YFV17D yellow fever vaccine. The CDR3 DNA follows: TGTGCCAGCAGCGTAGGTGAACTAGCGGGGTACGAGCAGTACTTC. Encoded protein: CASSVGELAGYEQYF.